This T cell receptor (beta chain) was identified in a study of T cells in Graves' hyperthyroidism and ophthalmopathy. A few counts support this clonotype. Trimming removed 4 bases at V and 5 bases at J, with 5 bases between. CDR1 is MGHDK and CDR2 is SYGVNS in the germline V gene. The CDR3 has 11 residues. Amplification of TCR beta CDR3 regions used RNA as the template. Carried out on the TCR CDR3, a first-round RT-PCR used the HTBI primer set. TCRdb analysed the multiplex PCR reads with MiXCR anew, one entry per CDR3 protein. This sample has about 560,000 distinct CDR3 sequences; around 15% occur once, and the top ten carry around 14%.

This receptor was obtained from a middle-aged woman with Graves' hyperthyroidism. Input material: blood. V usage is TRBV25-1 and J usage is TRBJ2-5; D is undetermined. CDR3 protein: CASSVYETQYF. Written as DNA, the CDR3 is TGTGCCAGCAGTGTTTATGAGACCCAGTACTTC. Full variable domain (missing parts from reference TRBV25-1 and TRBJ2-5): EADIYQTPRYLVIGTGKKITLECSQTMGHDKMYWYQQDPGMELHLIHYSYGVNSTEKGDLSSESTVSRIRTEHFPLTLESARPSHTSQYLCASSVYETQYFGPGTRLLVL.